This T cell receptor (beta chain) derives from a study of cytomegalovirus exposure and HLA in healthy donors. Findings and limits, study-wide: Reports indicated that the classifier achieved high specificity and sensitivity in diagnosing cytomegalovirus status. Presence/absence analyses supposed approximately even sequencing depth among donors. Researchers reportedly found TCR beta sequences accurately predicted most subjects' HLA-A and HLA-B alleles.

Comments on this clone: The antigen is unknown.

CDR1 is MNHEY and CDR2 is SVGAGI in the germline V gene. This CDR3 has 13 amino acids. The ends lost 6 bases at V and 9 bases at J; junction bases unmatched: 6. Vbeta (60) and Jbeta (13) primers were used in the PCR. Libraries were prepared by immunoSEQ multiplex PCR; TCRdb keeps only in-frame clonotypes and omits some of them. Of about 90,000 clones in the sample, more than 65% were seen once. This chain connects TRBV6-5 to TRBJ2-1; TRBD2 agrees at 9 bases. This receptor was obtained from a woman between 18 and 30 years old in good health and CMV-seropositive. The specimen sequenced was PBMCs. CDR3 in DNA: TGTGCCAGCAGATCGGGACTAGCAAGTGAGCAGTTCTTC. This translates into CASRSGLASEQFF.